One sample yielded the 32 T cell receptor beta chains listed below, sequenced in a study of CD8 T cells in ankylosing spondylitis. General study points: A TCR beta motif of several highly homologous variants seemed to mark ankylosing spondylitis blood.

For these TCRs, the target antigens are not known. TCRdb independently ran MiXCR on the 5' RACE reads; one entry per CDR3 protein. The top ten hold roughly 0.9% of the sample, which has approximately 400,000 distinct CDR3 sequences, around 26% seen once. The specimen was blood, either unsorted or a sorted T cell fraction (not recorded which). All receptors derive from a male donor with ankylosing spondylitis.

In its sample, this clonotype was seen a few times. The rearrangement uses TRBV24-1 and TRBJ2-5; TRBD2 matches 12 bases. CDR1 and CDR2 from the germline V gene are KGHDR and SFDVKD. Unmatched junction bases numbered 4, after V lost 5 bases and J lost 4 bases. CDR3 length equals 15 residues. The CDR3 DNA reads as TGTGCCACCAGTGCGACTAGCGGGAGTGGAGAGACCCAGTACTTC. As protein: CATSATSGSGETQYF.

V is TRBV6-1 and J is TRBJ2-7, with 12 bases matching TRBD1. Trimming at V came to 7 bases and at J to 7 bases, leaving 8 bases not matched to a gene. This CDR3 comprises 14 residues. Germline CDR1 and CDR2: MNHNS and SASEGT. CDR3 sequence (DNA): TGTGCCAGCAAAGGGGGACAGGGGGCTAGGGAGCAGTACTTC. This gives the protein CASKGGQGAREQYF.

There are a few counts of this clonotype. This chain uses TRBV3-1 with TRBJ2-1, with D possibly being TRBD1 or TRBD2 (6 bases each). V dropped 4 bases and J dropped 6 bases, with 13 bases sitting between them. The CDR3 sequence is 14 residues long. Looked up from germline, CDR1 is LGHDT and CDR2 is YNNKEL (reference sequence). CDR3 protein: CASSLPQGGNEQFF. The CDR3 region has the DNA TGTGCCAGCAGCCTACCACAGGGAGGCAATGAGCAGTTCTTC.

This clonotype was observed a handful of times. This CDR3 is CASSFFAGSYNEQFF. Here the CDR3 DNA reads TGTGCCAGCAGTTTTTTCGCGGGTTCCTACAATGAGCAGTTCTTC. The chain couples TRBV12-3 or TRBV12-4 to TRBJ2-1; a possible D gene is TRBD2 (5 bases). V was cut by 3 bases and J by 1 base, with 10 bases left in between. The CDR3 has 15 residues.

This clonotype was seen a few times. J is TRBJ1-2 and V is TRBV20-1; D is undetermined. Germline CDR1 and CDR2: DFQATT and SNEGSKA (reference sequence). The CDR3 consists of 10 residues. The V gene lost 6 bases and the J gene lost 6 bases, with 8 bases spanning the gap. The CDR3 DNA sequence: TGCAGTGCCAGAAGTAATGGCTACACCTTC. Translating it yields CSARSNGYTF.

This chain links TRBV2 with TRBJ1-1; the D is unclear. Germline assignment: CDR1 SNHLY and CDR2 FYNNEI. CDR3 length: 13 amino acids. Trimming left V 4 bases short and J 10 bases short, with 16 bases between. The CDR3 protein is CASSVESLLGAFF. The CDR3 nucleotides read TGTGCCAGCAGTGTCGAATCTCTCCTAGGAGCTTTCTTT.

This clonotype showed up just a few times. The chain has TRBV12-3 or TRBV12-4 and TRBJ1-5; maybe TRBD1 (6 bases). This CDR3 contains 17 residues. The V gene lost 6 bases and the J gene lost 1 base, with 19 bases spanning the gap. The CDR3: CASSSRRDTLSNQPQHF. The DNA for the CDR3 is TGTGCCAGCAGCTCCCGCCGGGACACTTTAAGCAATCAGCCCCAGCATTTT.

CDR3 sequence reads: CASSLSVAGNEQFF. The CDR3 DNA sequence: TGTGCCAGCAGTTTATCCGTTGCTGGGAATGAGCAGTTCTTC. The gene calls are TRBV28 and TRBJ2-1, with D hard to call. CDR1 is MDHEN and CDR2 is SYDVKM in the germline V gene. V lost 1 base, J lost 7 bases, and 11 bases lay in between. CDR3 size: 14 residues.

A few counts support this clonotype. This rearrangement joins TRBV12-3 or TRBV12-4 to TRBJ2-3, with D perhaps given as TRBD1 or TRBD2 (5 bases each). V lost 4 bases and J lost 2, with 16 bases in between. The CDR3 covers 16 residues. CDR3 DNA sequence: TGTGCCAGCAGTTCTATGTGGGGACCGAACACAGATACGCAGTATTTT. This sequence encodes CASSSMWGPNTDTQYF.

The table lists this clonotype with a few counts. V is TRBV20-1 and J is TRBJ2-7; 9 bases are shared with TRBD1. From germline, CDR1 is DFQATT and CDR2 SNEGSKA (reference sequence). The CDR3 runs 12 residues. Trimming removed 5 bases from V and 4 bases from J; junction bases left unmatched: 3. The CDR3 DNA reads as TGCAGTGCTGGGACAGGGATGTACGAGCAGTACTTC. This encodes CSAGTGMYEQYF.

This clonotype was counted ten times or more. The chain recombines TRBV27 with TRBJ2-1; D is ambiguous. This CDR3 contains 15 residues. Germline V gives CDR1 MNHEY, CDR2 SMNVEV (reference sequence). The V end was cut by 4 bases, the J end by 0 bases, with 10 bases between. CDR3 amino acids: CASSSYSHSYNEQFF. Written as DNA, the CDR3 is TGTGCCAGCAGTTCATACTCCCACTCCTACAATGAGCAGTTCTTC.

This clonotype was counted between two and nine times. The V call is TRBV3-1, the J call TRBJ1-1; D gene uncertain. This CDR3 contains 14 residues. Trimming removed 2 bases at V and 1 base at J, with 8 bases between. The germline V gene encodes CDR1 LGHDT and CDR2 YNNKEL (reference sequence). The CDR3 coding sequence is TGTGCCAGCAGCCAACGAGGGCGGAACACTGAAGCTTTCTTT. Its protein is CASSQRGRNTEAFF.

This clonotype was counted between two and nine times. The genes are TRBV20-1 and TRBJ1-1, with no clear D. Germline CDR1 DFQATT, CDR2 SNEGSKA (reference sequence). The CDR3 runs to 12 residues. Written as DNA, the CDR3 is TGCATCCCAGACATTCACGGCACTGAAGCTTTCTTT. Translated: CIPDIHGTEAFF.

This clonotype was detected a few times. The chain recombines TRBV5-1 with TRBJ2-3, with D perhaps given as TRBD1 or TRBD2 (6 bases each). There are 15 residues in the CDR3. Trimming removed 0 bases at V and 2 bases at J, with 10 bases between. The germline V gene encodes CDR1 SGHRS and CDR2 YFSETQ. The CDR3 sequence: CASSLEGGATDTQYF. The CDR3 region has the DNA TGCGCCAGCAGCTTGGAGGGGGGAGCCACAGATACGCAGTATTTT.

The chain has TRBV20-1 and TRBJ1-5, with 10 nucleotides matching TRBD1. The length of the CDR3 is 13 residues. Germline assignment: CDR1 DFQATT and CDR2 SNEGSKA (reference sequence). J gave up 4 bases and V 6 bases, and 3 bases lay outside the gene matches. The chain's CDR3 is CSAMDRGNQPQHF. CDR3 coding DNA: TGCAGTGCCATGGACAGGGGGAATCAGCCCCAGCATTTT.

The V gene is TRBV5-1, the J gene TRBJ1-5; D gene ambiguous. V was cut by 0 bases and J by 7 bases, with 11 bases left in between. CDR3 length: 14 amino acids. Germline V gene sequence: CDR1 SGHRS, CDR2 YFSETQ. In nucleotides, the CDR3 is TGCGCCAGCAGCTTGGAAGGGAGGTCCCAGCCCCAGCATTTT. This gives the protein CASSLEGRSQPQHF.

V usage is TRBV29-1 and J usage is TRBJ2-1, with 8 bases identical to TRBD2. J lost 2 bases, V lost 2 bases, and 2 bases had no gene match. From germline, CDR1 is SQVTM and CDR2 ANQGSEA. CDR3 size: 14 residues. CDR3 in DNA: TGCAGCGTTGAATCACTAGCGGCCTACAATGAGCAGTTCTTC. Residues: CSVESLAAYNEQFF.

About this clonotype itself: At one end, the junction sequence differs from germline, possibly due to a read error. J is TRBJ2-5 and V is TRBV11-2, with D possibly being TRBD1 or TRBD2 (6 bases each). The CDR3 loop spans 15 amino acids. CDR1 is SGHAT and CDR2 is FQNNGV in the germline V gene. CDR3 loop: CASSPSLPGARPSHF. The CDR3 bases are TGTGCCAGCAGCCCTAGCCTGCCGGGGGCGAGACCCAGTCACTTC.

This clonotype appeared a few times. The CDR3 bases are TGCAGCGTTTCTCGGCAGAGCAATGAGCAGTTCTTC. It encodes CSVSRQSNEQFF. This chain connects TRBV29-1 to TRBJ2-1; no firm D call. The V end was cut by 5 bases, the J end by 6 bases, with 11 bases between. The CDR3 is made up of 12 amino acids. Germline CDR1 and CDR2: SQVTM and ANQGSEA.

This clonotype turned up a few times. V and J are TRBV5-1 and TRBJ2-1; 7 bases line up with TRBD1. J gave up 7 bases and V 0 bases, and 1 base lay outside the gene matches. This CDR3 is built from 13 residues. Germline V gives CDR1 SGHRS, CDR2 YFSETQ. The CDR3 sequence is CASSLGGQNEQFF. The CDR3 nucleotides are TGCGCCAGCAGCTTGGGGGGACAGAATGAGCAGTTCTTC. Looking up the rest from reference TRBV5-1 and TRBJ2-1 gives the full variable domain: KAGVTQTPRYLIKTRGQQVTLSCSPISGHRSVSWYQQTPGQGLQFLFEYFSETQRNKGNFPGRFSGRQFSNSRSEMNVSTLELGDSALYLCASSLGGQNEQFFGPGTRLTVL.

The CDR3 bases are TGCAGTGCTAGAGGCGTGGGACAGGCCTACAATGAGCAGTTCTTC. Its protein is CSARGVGQAYNEQFF. The chain links TRBV20-1 to TRBJ2-1; 8 bases fit TRBD1. With 1 base clipped from V and 2 bases from J, the junction kept 4 bases outside the gene matches. The CDR3 consists of 15 residues. The germline V gene has CDR1 DFQATT and CDR2 SNEGSKA (reference sequence).

The V and J genes are TRBV2 and TRBJ2-3; D gene uncertain. Germline-derived CDR1 and CDR2 are SNHLY and FYNNEI. The CDR3 runs to 15 residues. Trimming took 10 bases from V and 6 from J, leaving 23 bases between them. This CDR3 is CANLGQRHGLDTQYF. CDR3 in DNA: TGTGCCAACCTTGGCCAGCGTCACGGGCTGGATACGCAGTATTTT.

The CDR3 spells CATQGGNSYNQPQHF. CDR3 DNA sequence: TGTGCCACACAAGGTGGTAACAGCTACAATCAGCCCCAGCATTTT. V is TRBV15 and J is TRBJ1-5, with no clear D. The CDR3 spans 15 residues. The V end was cut by 9 bases, the J end by 3 bases, with 18 bases between. The germline CDR1 and CDR2 sequences are LNHNV and YYDKDF (reference sequence). The full variable domain, in which reference TRBV15 and TRBJ1-5 provide the parts outside the CDR3, is DAMVIQNPRYQVTQFGKPVTLSCSQTLNHNVMYWYQQKSSQAPKLLFHYYDKDFNNEADTPDNFQSRRPNTSFCFLDIRSPGLGDTAMYLCATQGGNSYNQPQHFGDGTRLSIL.

This chain uses TRBV2 with TRBJ2-5; TRBD2 matches 12 bases. CDR1 SNHLY and CDR2 FYNNEI come from the germline V gene. J lost 4 bases, V lost 3 bases, and 3 bases had no gene match. This CDR3 comprises 15 residues. CDR3 coding DNA: TGTGCCAGCAGTGATGAACTAGCGGGAGGAGAGACCCAGTACTTC. Protein: CASSDELAGGETQYF.

The gene calls are TRBV6-1 and TRBJ1-2, with 7 bases aligning to TRBD1. This CDR3 region has 16 residues. Germline CDR1 MNHNS, CDR2 SASEGT. After removal of 5 bases from V and 1 base from J, the junction contained 10 bases not matched to a gene. CDR3 residues: CASSTMTGQVNYGYTF. In DNA form, the CDR3 reads TGTGCCAGCAGTACGATGACAGGGCAAGTTAACTATGGCTACACCTTC.

This clonotype was detected only a few times. The chain combines TRBV7-2 with TRBJ2-3, with D hard to call. The CDR3 sequence is 14 residues long. The V end lost 6 bases, the J end lost 0 bases, and 10 bases lay between the germline ends. The germline gives CDR1 SGHTA, CDR2 FQGNSA. Here the CDR3 DNA reads TGTGCCAGCAGTTTCAAGAGTAGCACAGATACGCAGTATTTT. As protein: CASSFKSSTDTQYF.

This clonotype was detected only a few times. V is TRBV3-1 and J is TRBJ1-2, with D hard to call. The V end lost 2 bases, the J end lost 4 bases, and 8 bases lay between the germline ends. Per germline, CDR1 LGHDT and CDR2 YNNKEL (reference sequence). CDR3 size: 13 residues. The CDR3 sequence: CASSQSRSYGYTF. As DNA, the CDR3 is TGTGCCAGCAGCCAAAGTCGCTCCTATGGCTACACCTTC.

This clonotype was counted between two and nine times. The chain is built from TRBV20-1 and TRBJ2-2; D unclear. Germline lookup yields CDR1 DFQATT and CDR2 SNEGSKA (reference sequence). The germline V and J ends were trimmed by 6 bases and 1 base, with 9 bases remaining between them. The CDR3 consists of 13 residues. The CDR3 region has the DNA TGCAGTGCCCCCGGATGGAACACCGGGGAGCTGTTTTTT. Its translation is CSAPGWNTGELFF.

V usage is TRBV5-1 and J usage is TRBJ1-1, with D unclear. The CDR3 is 15 amino acids. Looked up from germline, CDR1 is SGHRS and CDR2 is YFSETQ. V was pared by 0 bases and J by 1 base, with 10 bases between. Here the CDR3 reads CASSLVVAENTEAFF. The DNA of the CDR3 is TGCGCCAGCAGCTTGGTGGTGGCGGAGAACACTGAAGCTTTCTTT.

This clonotype was counted a few times. The chain joins TRBV24-1 to TRBJ2-2; 9 nucleotides match TRBD2. The ends lost 3 bases at V and 2 bases at J; junction bases unmatched: 3. CDR1 and CDR2 from the germline V gene are KGHDR and SFDVKD. There are 16 residues in the CDR3. The CDR3 DNA sequence: TGTGCCACCAGTGATGGCGGGAGGGCAAACACCGGGGAGCTGTTTTTT. This sequence encodes CATSDGGRANTGELFF.

This clonotype was found once. V gene TRBV4-2 combines with J gene TRBJ1-3; the D gene is possibly TRBD1 (5 bases). Germline V gene sequence: CDR1 LGHNA, CDR2 YNFKEQ. V was pared by 1 base and J by 1 base, with 14 bases between. The CDR3 totals 17 residues. CDR3 amino acids: CASSQGGSHLSGNTIYF. CDR3 DNA sequence: TGTGCCAGCAGCCAAGGGGGGTCCCACCTTTCTGGAAACACCATATATTTT.

CDR3 sequence (DNA): TGTGCCATCAGTGATGAGGTTGGACCAAGCGTTAGTGAGCAGTTCTTC. It is translated as CAISDEVGPSVSEQFF. V and J are TRBV10-3 and TRBJ2-1; D is unresolved. CDR3 length equals 16 residues. Germline CDR1 reads ENHRY; CDR2 reads SYGVKD. The V end was cut by 3 bases, the J end by 9 bases, with 21 bases between.